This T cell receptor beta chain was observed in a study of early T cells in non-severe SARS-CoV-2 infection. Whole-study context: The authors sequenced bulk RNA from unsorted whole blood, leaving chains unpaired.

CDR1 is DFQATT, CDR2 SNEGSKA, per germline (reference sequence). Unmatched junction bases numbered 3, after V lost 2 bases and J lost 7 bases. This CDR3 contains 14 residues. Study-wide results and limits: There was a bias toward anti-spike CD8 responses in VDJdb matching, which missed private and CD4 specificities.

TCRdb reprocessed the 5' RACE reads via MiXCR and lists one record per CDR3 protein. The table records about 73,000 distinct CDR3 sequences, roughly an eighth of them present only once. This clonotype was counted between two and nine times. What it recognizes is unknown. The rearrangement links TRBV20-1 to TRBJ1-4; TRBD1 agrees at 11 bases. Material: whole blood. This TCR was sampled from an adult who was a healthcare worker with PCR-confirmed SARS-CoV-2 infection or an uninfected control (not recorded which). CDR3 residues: CSARSDRGREKLFF. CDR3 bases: TGCAGTGCTAGATCGGACAGGGGGCGTGAAAAACTGTTTTTT.